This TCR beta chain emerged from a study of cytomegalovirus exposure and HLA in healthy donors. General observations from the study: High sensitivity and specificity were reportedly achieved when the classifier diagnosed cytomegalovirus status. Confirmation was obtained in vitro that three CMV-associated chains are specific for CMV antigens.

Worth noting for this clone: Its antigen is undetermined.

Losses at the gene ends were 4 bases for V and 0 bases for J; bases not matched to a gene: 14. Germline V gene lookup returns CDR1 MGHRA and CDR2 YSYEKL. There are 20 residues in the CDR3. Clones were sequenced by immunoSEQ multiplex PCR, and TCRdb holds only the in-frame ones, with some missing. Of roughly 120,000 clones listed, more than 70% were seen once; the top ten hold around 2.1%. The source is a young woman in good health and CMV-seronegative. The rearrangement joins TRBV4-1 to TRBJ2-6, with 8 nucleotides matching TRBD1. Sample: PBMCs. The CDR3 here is CASSRSLPQGGVSGANVLTF. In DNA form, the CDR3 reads TGCGCCAGCAGCCGTTCCCTACCACAGGGGGGTGTCTCTGGGGCCAACGTCCTGACTTTC.